The clone carrying this TCR beta chain rates as medium-sized (0.01 to 0.1%). As yet, its antigen is unknown. In the mixed lymphocyte reaction, cells were cocultured for roughly six days at 37°C. This specimen comes from a study of siplizumab effects on memory and regulatory T cells. Whole-study findings and limits: A mean of about 69% of mappable alloreactive CD4+ clones were Treg-derived with siplizumab, compared with about 30% in controls.

TCRdb's table, derived via immunoSEQ multiplex PCR, lists solely in-frame clones and lacks some. The data contain just under 8,000 clones, 36% of them singletons. V lost 5 bases and J 2 bases, leaving 7 bases between the germline ends. The CDR3 covers 11 residues. Looked up from germline, CDR1 is GTSNPN and CDR2 is SVGIG (reference sequence). The chain carries TRBV30 and TRBJ2-7; the D gene is possibly TRBD2 (5 bases). Specimen: CFSE-low (dividing) CD8+ T cells sorted from an allogeneic mixed lymphocyte reaction. The source is a human donor in good health; the cells came from an allogeneic mixed lymphocyte reaction. CDR3 in amino acids: CAWQEAYEQYF. In nucleotides, the CDR3 is TGTGCCTGGCAGGAGGCCTACGAGCAGTACTTC.